This record concerns one T cell receptor beta chain sequence. What it binds is not known. A much more abundant neighbour one base away suggests this may be a read error. CDR3 regions of TCR beta were amplified from RNA transcripts. HTBI primers served in a first-round RT-PCR, which a second-round multiplex PCR followed. Each CDR3 protein is one row after TCRdb ran MiXCR on the multiplex PCR reads. The table lists about 1.2 million distinct CDR3 sequences, approximately 35% of them singletons. Germline V gene data show CDR1 as MNHNY and CDR2 as SVGAGI (reference sequence). This CDR3 spans 16 amino acids. The record originates from a study of Graves' ophthalmopathy and Graves' hyperthyroidism. Study-wide points: The authors also found most expanded thyroid clonotypes above 0.001 frequency in blood.

The chain joins TRBV6-6 to TRBJ2-7; 9 positions agree with TRBD2. The source of this sequence is an adult man with Graves' hyperthyroidism. The sample taken for sequencing was peripheral blood or thyroid tissue (not recorded which). This CDR3 is CTSSFRSGRSSYEQYF. As DNA, the CDR3 is TGTACCAGCAGTTTTCGCAGCGGGAGGAGCTCCTACGAGCAGTACTTC.